These 6 T cell receptor beta chains came from one sample sequenced in a study of response to subunit inactivated influenza vaccine (dated by TCRdb to between 2017 and 2018). The receptor library was made with RT-PCR. Sequencing took place on an Illumina HiSeq 2500. Starting from the raw public reads, TCRdb applied fastp trimming at Q25, assembled clones with MiXCR and retained in-frame beta chains. Records with the same CDR3 protein are collapsed into one entry carrying the most frequent genes and DNA. Counted in this sample were some 500,000 distinct CDR3 sequences; 25% of them appeared once. The top ten hold approximately 2% of the sample. The input for sequencing was CD4+ T cells sorted from PBMCs, taken about 5 days after vaccination. The receptors were gathered from a man aged 50-60 years who received an inactivated influenza vaccine. Donor details come from another sample of the same person, matched by shared clones.

The chain employs TRBV24-1 and TRBJ2-1; 11 bases align to TRBD2. The V gene end was trimmed by 1 base and the J gene end by 8 bases; junction bases not matched to a gene: 3. CDR1 KGHDR and CDR2 SFDVKD come from the germline V gene. The CDR3 spans 15 residues. The CDR3 coding sequence is TGTGCCACCAGTGATTTACTAGCGGGAGCCCATGAGCAGTTCTTC. This codes for CATSDLLAGAHEQFF.

The chain employs TRBV20-1 and TRBJ2-1; unclear D gene. Per germline, CDR1 DFQATT and CDR2 SNEGSKA (reference sequence). With 3 bases removed from V and 7 bases from J, the gap between germline ends came to 10 bases. The CDR3 spans 12 residues. As DNA, the CDR3 is TGCAGTGCTAGTAATCAGGTTAATGAGCAGTTCTTC. Its protein product is CSASNQVNEQFF.

The table lists this clonotype with a few counts. A much larger clonotype is one base distant, so this may be a read error. V is TRBV12-3 or TRBV12-4 and J is TRBJ2-1; 7 bases match TRBD1. J lost 16 bases, V lost 8 bases, and 26 bases had no gene match. There are 16 residues in the CDR3. The CDR3 DNA sequence: TGTGCCAGCCGCCCCTCTGGTGAGACAGGGATCCCCCCTCTCTTCTTC. It yields the protein CASRPSGETGIPPLFF.

This clonotype was detected only a few times. V is TRBV15 and J is TRBJ2-1; D is possibly TRBD2 (5 bases). Trimming removed 8 bases at V and 6 bases at J, with 17 bases between. Germline V gene data show CDR1 as LNHNV and CDR2 as YYDKDF (reference sequence). The CDR3 runs 14 residues. DNA for the CDR3: TGTGCCACCTCTTCGGCCCGGGGAGTCAATGAGCAGTTCTTC. Translated, it gives CATSSARGVNEQFF.

The chain uses TRBV19 and TRBJ1-1; D gene uncertain. Trimming shortened V by 6 bases and J by 0 bases, and 11 bases separated the two germline ends. Germline loops: CDR1 LNHDA, CDR2 SQIVND (reference sequence). The CDR3 runs 14 residues. CDR3 in DNA: TGTGCCAGTAGACCCCGGGAAATGAACACTGAAGCTTTCTTT. Protein product: CASRPREMNTEAFF. The full variable domain, in which reference TRBV19 and TRBJ1-1 provide the parts outside the CDR3, is DGGITQSPKYLFRKEGQNVTLSCEQNLNHDAMYWYRQDPGQGLRLIYYSQIVNDFQKGDIAEGYSVSREKKESFPLTVTSAQKNPTAFYLCASRPREMNTEAFFGQGTRLTVV.

Notes on this clonotype: The CDR3 does not end in the conserved phenylalanine or tryptophan, so this is likely a read error. The chain has TRBV6-2 or TRBV6-3 and TRBJ2-7; tentatively, D is TRBD2 (6 bases). V was clipped by 7 bases and J by 7 bases, with 20 bases between them. Germline V lookup: CDR1 MNHEY, CDR2 SVGEGT. The CDR3 contains 14 residues. For the CDR3, the DNA is TGTGCCAGCAATACATTAGCGGAGACCACGGAGCAGTACCTC. The encoded protein is CASNTLAETTEQYL.